One sample yielded the 17 T cell receptor beta chains listed below, sequenced in a study of T-cell reconstitution after alpha-beta-depleted transplantation in children. Preparing the TCRbeta library involved the use of unique molecular identifiers. TCRdb analysed the PCR reads with MiXCR anew, one entry per CDR3 protein. The sample shows 250,000 or so distinct CDR3 sequences, approximately 24% of them seen only once. Sequencing was performed on PBMCs, mostly from graft donor cells, taken 360 days after TCRalphabeta/CD19-depleted stem cell transplant. The receptors here all came from a female patient aged 2-10 years who had a stem cell transplant for congenital amegakaryocytic thrombocytopenia, so the T cells may come from the graft donor.

The rearrangement joins TRBV5-1 to TRBJ2-5; 7 nucleotides agree with TRBD1. V shed 4 bases, J shed 4 bases, and the junction held 1 base outside the gene matches. The CDR3 runs to 12 residues. Germline CDR1 is SGHRS and CDR2 is YFSETQ. The CDR3: CASSHRGETQYF. CDR3 in DNA: TGCGCCAGCAGCCACAGGGGAGAGACCCAGTACTTC. The complete variable domain, with remaining parts taken from reference TRBV5-1 and TRBJ2-5, reads KAGVTQTPRYLIKTRGQQVTLSCSPISGHRSVSWYQQTPGQGLQFLFEYFSETQRNKGNFPGRFSGRQFSNSRSEMNVSTLELGDSALYLCASSHRGETQYFGPGTRLLVL.

This chain links TRBV7-2 with TRBJ2-5, with 10 bases identical to TRBD2. The germline CDR1 and CDR2 sequences are SGHTA and FQGNSA. The J segment lost 5 bases and the V segment lost 0 bases, leaving 6 bases of the junction unmatched. This CDR3 is 16 amino acids long. The CDR3 nucleotides read TGTGCCAGCAGCTTAGCGTCTAGCGGGGGATGGGAGACCCAGTACTTC. It yields the protein CASSLASSGGWETQYF. The full variable domain, completed using reference TRBV7-2 and TRBJ2-5, is GAGVSQSPSNKVTEKGKDVELRCDPISGHTALYWYRQSLGQGLEFLIYFQGNSAPDKSGLPSDRFSAERTGGSVSTLTIQRTQQEDSAVYLCASSLASSGGWETQYFGPGTRLLVL.

V and J are TRBV6-5 and TRBJ2-7; the match to TRBD1 covers 8 bases. Germline CDR1 reads MNHEY; CDR2 reads SVGAGI. Trimming took 2 bases from V and 3 from J; bases not matched to a gene: 6. The CDR3 has 15 amino acids. CDR3: CASSYEDRAYYEQYF. The CDR3 nucleotides are TGTGCCAGCAGTTACGAGGACAGGGCATACTACGAGCAGTACTTC.

The chain combines TRBV7-9 with TRBJ2-5; TRBD1 is a possible D gene (6 bases). Germline values: CDR1 SEHNR, CDR2 FQNEAQ (reference sequence). The V and J ends lost 3 bases and 1 base respectively, with 9 bases between them. The CDR3 is 14 amino acids. The DNA of the CDR3 is TGTGCCAGCAGCTTCAGGGGCATCCAAGAGACCCAGTACTTC. Protein sequence: CASSFRGIQETQYF.

V and J are TRBV30 and TRBJ1-5, with D maybe TRBD1 (5 bases). The length of the CDR3 is 13 residues. CDR1 GTSNPN and CDR2 SVGIG come from the germline V gene (reference sequence). V gave up 1 base and J gave up 4 bases, with 8 bases separating them. The CDR3 is CAWSGKGNQPQHF. CDR3 nucleotides: TGTGCCTGGAGTGGAAAGGGGAATCAGCCCCAGCATTTT.

This chain links TRBV10-3 with TRBJ1-3; no definite D call. CDR3 length: 13 amino acids. V was pared by 4 bases and J by 1 base, with 5 bases between. CDR1 is ENHRY and CDR2 is SYGVKD in the germline V gene. CDR3 sequence (DNA): TGTGCCATCAGTGGCACGTCTGGAAACACCATATATTTT. This codes for CAISGTSGNTIYF.

This clonotype came up a few times. CDR3 bases: TGTGCCAGCACAGGATCTTCCTACGAGCAGTACTTC. Its translation is CASTGSSYEQYF. The rearrangement links TRBV2 to TRBJ2-7, with unresolved D. V was clipped by 7 bases and J by 1 base, with 8 bases between them. Germline V lookup: CDR1 SNHLY, CDR2 FYNNEI. The CDR3 covers 12 residues.

This clonotype was seen a handful of times. The rearrangement links TRBV18 to TRBJ1-1; D gene uncertain. Looked up from germline, CDR1 is KGHSH and CDR2 is LQKENI. Trimming shortened V by 2 bases and J by 6 bases, and 7 bases separated the two germline ends. CDR3 length equals 12 residues. CDR3 protein: CASSPFVSEAFF. The CDR3 DNA reads TGTGCCAGCTCACCATTTGTCTCTGAAGCTTTCTTT.

V usage is TRBV7-9 and J usage is TRBJ1-4, with 11 bases fitting TRBD1. The V and J ends lost 6 bases and 5 bases, in that order; junction bases with no gene match: 2. Germline V lookup: CDR1 SEHNR, CDR2 FQNEAQ (reference sequence). The CDR3 length is 14 residues. CDR3 DNA sequence: TGTGCCAGCAGGTGGGACAGGGGGAATGAAAAACTGTTTTTT. Translating it yields CASRWDRGNEKLFF.

This clonotype appeared a few times. This chain joins TRBV29-1 and TRBJ2-3, with TRBD2 identical over 8 bases. After removal of 1 base from V and 0 bases from J, the junction contained 6 bases not matched to a gene. Germline loops: CDR1 SQVTM, CDR2 ANQGSEA. The CDR3 covers 16 residues. This CDR3 is CSVEGRTSLSTDTQYF. The CDR3 DNA sequence: TGCAGCGTTGAAGGGCGGACTAGCCTAAGCACAGATACGCAGTATTTT.

This clonotype was observed a handful of times. J is TRBJ1-5 and V is TRBV12-3 or TRBV12-4, with 7 bases aligning to TRBD1. Losses at the gene ends were 3 bases for V and 0 bases for J; bases not matched to a gene: 5. This CDR3 spans 16 amino acids. CDR3 bases: TGTGCCAGCAGTTTGGACAGGCCCTATAGCAATCAGCCCCAGCATTTT. Translating it yields CASSLDRPYSNQPQHF.

The chain joins TRBV27 to TRBJ1-1; D gene ambiguous. V lost 5 bases and J lost 7, with 17 bases in between. This CDR3 has 14 residues. Germline values: CDR1 MNHEY, CDR2 SMNVEV (reference sequence). CDR3 protein: CASSASVTPLEAFF. In DNA, the CDR3 is TGTGCCAGCAGTGCGTCCGTAACTCCACTTGAAGCTTTCTTT.

This rearrangement joins TRBV5-4 to TRBJ2-5, with D possibly TRBD2 on 6 matching bases. The germline gives CDR1 SGHNT, CDR2 YYREEE (reference sequence). This CDR3 is 14 amino acids long. Trimming pared 4 bases from V and 3 bases from J, leaving 13 bases between. CDR3: CASSIGTLEETQYF. DNA of the CDR3: TGTGCCAGCAGCATCGGGACTCTAGAAGAGACCCAGTACTTC.

The gene calls are TRBV7-2 and TRBJ2-3; no reliable D call. Germline lookup yields CDR1 SGHTA and CDR2 FQGNSA. V dropped 5 bases and J dropped 2 bases, with 11 bases sitting between them. The CDR3 loop spans 14 amino acids. The CDR3 nucleotides read TGTGCCAGCAGCCCATCCCGAGTCACAGATACGCAGTATTTT. This translates into CASSPSRVTDTQYF.

This clonotype was recorded a few times. The chain couples TRBV4-1 to TRBJ1-5; the D gene is possibly TRBD1 (5 bases). Trimming removed 2 bases from V and 2 bases from J, with 13 bases in between. Per germline, CDR1 MGHRA and CDR2 YSYEKL. CDR3 length: 16 amino acids. CDR3 coding DNA: TGCGCCAGCAGCCAACAACCCGCCAGGGGCAATCAGCCCCAGCATTTT. This gives the protein CASSQQPARGNQPQHF.

The rearrangement uses TRBV20-1 and TRBJ2-7; 8 bases match TRBD1. The CDR3 has 15 residues. CDR1 DFQATT and CDR2 SNEGSKA come from the germline V gene (reference sequence). V was pared by 2 bases and J by 0 bases, with 6 bases of the junction left unmatched. This CDR3 reads CSARSDRASSYEQYF. CDR3 in DNA: TGCAGTGCTAGATCGGACAGGGCGAGCTCCTACGAGCAGTACTTC.

This clonotype was seen a handful of times. The chain has TRBV10-3 and TRBJ1-4; maybe TRBD1 (6 bases). Trimming stripped 5 bases from V and 2 bases from J, with 15 bases between. Germline CDR1 is ENHRY and CDR2 is SYGVKD. The CDR3 has 16 amino acids. Here the CDR3 reads CAISPNRVSTNEKLFF. CDR3 nucleotide sequence: TGTGCCATCAGTCCAAACAGGGTTTCGACTAATGAAAAACTGTTTTTT.